This T cell receptor beta chain was found in a study of blood T cell repertoires in COVID-19. Study-level information: The study drew acute and convalescent COVID-19 samples from the United States, Italy and Spain. T cells, B-cell-depleted T cells, or PBMCs supplied cDNA or gDNA.

In the original processing: Nucleated cell counts were estimated from reference gene primer amplification. Assay used: immunoSEQ multiplex PCR; TCRdb lists only in-frame clones, some missing. V and J calls and clone size are given by that table; D and trimming were obtained from the DNA. The sample has about 310,000 clones, 85% to 90% seen once. In Seattle, patients joined the study during active infection and were tracked longitudinally. This CDR3 region has 15 residues. The V and J ends lost 3 bases and 7 bases respectively, with 13 bases between them. Germline V lookup: CDR1 MDHEN, CDR2 SYDVKM. The origin of this receptor is a woman between 40 and 50 years old with COVID-19, enrolled during active disease. V gene TRBV28 combines with J gene TRBJ1-6; maybe TRBD1 (6 bases). The sample consisted of peripheral blood. The CDR3 DNA sequence: TGTGCCAGCAGTTTCAACACAGGGTCAAATTCACCCCTCCACTTT. Translated: CASSFNTGSNSPLHF.